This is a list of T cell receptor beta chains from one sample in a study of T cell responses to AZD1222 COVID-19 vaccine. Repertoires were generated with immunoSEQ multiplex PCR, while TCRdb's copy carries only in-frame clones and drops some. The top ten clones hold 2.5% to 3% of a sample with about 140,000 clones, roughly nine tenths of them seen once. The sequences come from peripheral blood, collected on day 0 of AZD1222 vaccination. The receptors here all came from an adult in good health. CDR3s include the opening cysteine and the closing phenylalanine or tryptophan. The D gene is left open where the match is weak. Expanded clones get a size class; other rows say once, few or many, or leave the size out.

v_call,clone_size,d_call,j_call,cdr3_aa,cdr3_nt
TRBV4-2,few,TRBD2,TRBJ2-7,CASSQILAGVPEQYF,TGTGCCAGCAGCCAGATACTAGCGGGAGTCCCCGAGCAGTACTTC
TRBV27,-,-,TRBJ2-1,CATSVRGYIEVYNEQFF,TGTGCCACCTCTGTGCGGGGATATATCGAAGTTTACAATGAGCAGTTCTTC
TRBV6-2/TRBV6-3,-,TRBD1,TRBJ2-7,CASSYLWDRGFYEQYF,TGTGCCAGCAGTTACCTTTGGGACAGGGGTTTCTACGAGCAGTACTTC
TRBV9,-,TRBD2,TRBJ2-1,CASSVLPTSGSLMRNEQFF,TGTGCCAGCAGCGTCCTCCCGACTAGCGGGAGCCTTATGAGGAATGAGCAGTTCTTC
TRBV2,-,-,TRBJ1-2,CASSVDYGYTF,TGTGCCAGCAGTGTGGACTATGGCTACACCTTC
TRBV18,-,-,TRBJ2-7,CASSPGRERLYEQYF,TGTGCCAGCTCACCAGGAAGGGAAAGGCTCTACGAGCAGTACTTC
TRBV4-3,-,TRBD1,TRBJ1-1,CASSRGQGAGTEAFF,TGCGCCAGCAGCCGCGGACAGGGGGCAGGCACTGAAGCTTTCTTT
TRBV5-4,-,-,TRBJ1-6,CASSRAGGGSPLHF,TGTGCCAGCAGCAGGGCGGGCGGGGGGTCACCCCTCCACTTT
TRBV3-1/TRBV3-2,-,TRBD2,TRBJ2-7,CASSSGSGPYEQYF,TGTGCCAGCAGTAGCGGGAGTGGACCCTACGAGCAGTACTTC
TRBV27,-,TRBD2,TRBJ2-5,CASRPTLAGPKETQYF,TGTGCCAGCCGCCCGACATTAGCGGGGCCCAAAGAGACCCAGTACTTC
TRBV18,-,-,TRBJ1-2,CASSPLTEIYGYTF,TGTGCCAGCTCACCCCTGACTGAGATCTATGGCTACACCTTC
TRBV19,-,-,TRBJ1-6,CASSIDRAGRTPLHF,TGTGCCAGTAGTATAGATCGGGCAGGGAGGACACCCCTCCACTTT
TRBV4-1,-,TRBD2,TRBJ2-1,CASSQEGTRNEQFF,TGCGCCAGCAGCCAAGAGGGGACTAGAAATGAGCAGTTCTTC
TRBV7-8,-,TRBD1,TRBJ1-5,CASSLDRGYQPQHF,TGTGCCAGCAGCTTAGACAGGGGATATCAGCCCCAGCATTTT
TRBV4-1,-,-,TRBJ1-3,CASSQRDGNTIYF,TGCGCCAGCAGCCAAAGGGATGGAAACACCATATATTTT
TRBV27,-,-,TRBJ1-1,CASSSYWENTEAFF,TGTGCCAGCAGTTCTTACTGGGAGAACACTGAAGCTTTCTTT
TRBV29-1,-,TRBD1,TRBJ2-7,CSVGVGQIYEQYF,TGCAGCGTGGGAGTGGGACAGATATACGAGCAGTACTTC
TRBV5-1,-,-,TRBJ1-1,CASSWTGTEAFF,TGCGCCAGCAGTTGGACCGGCACTGAAGCTTTCTTT
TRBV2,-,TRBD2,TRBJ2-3,CASSEVGGTDTQYF,TGTGCCAGCAGTGAGGTGGGAGGGACAGATACGCAGTATTTT
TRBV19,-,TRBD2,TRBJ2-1,CASSIDGASGRPYNEQFF,TGTGCCAGTAGTATAGACGGCGCTAGCGGGAGACCCTACAATGAGCAGTTCTTC
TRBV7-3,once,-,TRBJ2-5,CASSLNSGKTQYF,TGTGCCAGCAGCTTAAACTCGGGGAAGACCCAGTACTTC
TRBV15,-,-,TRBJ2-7,CATSTGGSYEQYF,TGTGCCACCAGCACCGGGGGCTCCTACGAGCAGTACTTC